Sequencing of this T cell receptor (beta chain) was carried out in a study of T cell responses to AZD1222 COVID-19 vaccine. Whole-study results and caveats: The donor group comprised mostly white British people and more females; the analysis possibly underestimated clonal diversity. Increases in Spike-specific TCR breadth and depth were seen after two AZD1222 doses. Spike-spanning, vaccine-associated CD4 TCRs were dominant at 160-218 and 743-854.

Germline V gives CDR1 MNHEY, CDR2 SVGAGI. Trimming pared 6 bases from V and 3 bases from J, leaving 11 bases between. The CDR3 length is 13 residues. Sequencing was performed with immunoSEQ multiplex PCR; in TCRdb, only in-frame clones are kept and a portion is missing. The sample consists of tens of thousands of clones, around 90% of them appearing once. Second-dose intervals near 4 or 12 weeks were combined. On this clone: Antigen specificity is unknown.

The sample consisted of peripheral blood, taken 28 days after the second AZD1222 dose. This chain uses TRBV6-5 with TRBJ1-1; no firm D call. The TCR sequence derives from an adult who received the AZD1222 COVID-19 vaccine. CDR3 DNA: TGTGCCAGCAGCCAGGCGAGGTACACTGAAGCTTTCTTT. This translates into CASSQARYTEAFF.